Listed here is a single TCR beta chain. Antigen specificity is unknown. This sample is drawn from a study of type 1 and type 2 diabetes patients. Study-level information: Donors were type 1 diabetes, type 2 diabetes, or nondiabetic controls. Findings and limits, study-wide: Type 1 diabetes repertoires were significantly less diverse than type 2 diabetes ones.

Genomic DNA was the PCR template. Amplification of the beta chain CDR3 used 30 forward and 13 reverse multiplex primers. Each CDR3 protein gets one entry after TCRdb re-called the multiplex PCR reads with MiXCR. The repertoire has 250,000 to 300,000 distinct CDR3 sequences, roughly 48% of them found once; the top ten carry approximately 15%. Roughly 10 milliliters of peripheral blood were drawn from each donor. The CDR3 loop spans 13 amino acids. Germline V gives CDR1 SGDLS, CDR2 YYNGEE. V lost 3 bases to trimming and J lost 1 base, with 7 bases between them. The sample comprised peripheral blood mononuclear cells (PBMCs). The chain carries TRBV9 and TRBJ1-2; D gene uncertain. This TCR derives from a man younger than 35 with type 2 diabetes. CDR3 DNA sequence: TGTGCCAGCAGCGGGAGAAATAACTATGGCTACACCTTC. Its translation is CASSGRNNYGYTF.